This TCR beta chain was identified in a study of control samples from healthy donors and cancer patients. Trimming took 3 bases from V and 8 from J, leaving 12 bases between them. Germline V gene data show CDR1 as KGHDR and CDR2 as SFDVKD. This CDR3 has 13 residues. The protocol was immunoSEQ multiplex PCR, while the TCRdb copy is restricted to in-frame clones and leaves out a portion. Here the sample spans some 150,000 clones, roughly 94% being singletons. This receptor was obtained from a man aged 40-55 years in good health. The specimen was blood. The rearrangement links TRBV24-1 to TRBJ1-2; TRBD1 might be the D (5 bases). This chain's CDR3 is CATSDEGARGYTF. The CDR3, as DNA: TGTGCCACCAGTGATGAAGGGGCGCGGGGCTACACCTTC.